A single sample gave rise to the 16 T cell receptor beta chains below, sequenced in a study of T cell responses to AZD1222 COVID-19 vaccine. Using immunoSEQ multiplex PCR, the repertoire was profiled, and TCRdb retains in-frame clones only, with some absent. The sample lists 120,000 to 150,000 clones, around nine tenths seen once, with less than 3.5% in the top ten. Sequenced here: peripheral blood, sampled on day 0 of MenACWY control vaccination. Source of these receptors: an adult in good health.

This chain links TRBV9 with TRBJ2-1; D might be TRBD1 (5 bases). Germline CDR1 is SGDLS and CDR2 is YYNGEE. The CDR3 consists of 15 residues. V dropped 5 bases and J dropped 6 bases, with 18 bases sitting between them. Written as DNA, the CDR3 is TGTGCCAGCAGTGCTATTGCAGGGTCGGGCAATGAGCAGTTCTTC. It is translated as CASSAIAGSGNEQFF.

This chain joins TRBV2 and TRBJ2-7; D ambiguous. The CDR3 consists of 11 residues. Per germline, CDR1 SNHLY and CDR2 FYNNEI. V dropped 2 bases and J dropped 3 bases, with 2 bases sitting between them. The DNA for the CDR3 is TGTGCCAGCAGTGAATTCTACGAGCAGTACTTC. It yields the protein CASSEFYEQYF.

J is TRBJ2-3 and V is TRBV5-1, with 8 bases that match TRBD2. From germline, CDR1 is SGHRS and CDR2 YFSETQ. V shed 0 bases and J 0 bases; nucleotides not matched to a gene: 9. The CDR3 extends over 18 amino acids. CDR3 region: CASSLGVSGTASTDTQYF. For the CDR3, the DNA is TGCGCCAGCAGCTTGGGGGTTAGCGGGACCGCTAGCACAGATACGCAGTATTTT.

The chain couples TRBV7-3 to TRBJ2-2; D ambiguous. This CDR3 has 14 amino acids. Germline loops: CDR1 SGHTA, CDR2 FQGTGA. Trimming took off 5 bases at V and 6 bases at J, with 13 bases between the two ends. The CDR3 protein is CASSPQSAAGELFF. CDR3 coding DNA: TGTGCCAGCAGCCCCCAATCGGCGGCCGGGGAGCTGTTTTTT.

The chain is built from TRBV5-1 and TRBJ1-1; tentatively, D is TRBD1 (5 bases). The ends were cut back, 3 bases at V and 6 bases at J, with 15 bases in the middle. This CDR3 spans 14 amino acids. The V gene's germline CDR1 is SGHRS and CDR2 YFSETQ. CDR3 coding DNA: TGCGCCAGCAGCTCTTCCGGGACGGTGCCTGAAGCTTTCTTT. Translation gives CASSSSGTVPEAFF.

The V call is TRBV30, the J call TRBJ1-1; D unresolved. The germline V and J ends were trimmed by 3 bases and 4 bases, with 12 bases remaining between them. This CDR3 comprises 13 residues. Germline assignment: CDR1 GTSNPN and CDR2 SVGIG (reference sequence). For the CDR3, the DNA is TGTGCCTGGAGGGGCAGATCAGGCACTGAAGCTTTCTTT. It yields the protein CAWRGRSGTEAFF. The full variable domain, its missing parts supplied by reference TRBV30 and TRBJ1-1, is SQTIHQWPATLVQPVGSPLSLECTVEGTSNPNLYWYRQAAGRGLQLLFYSVGIGQISSEVPQNLSASRPQDRQFILSSKKLLLSDSGFYLCAWRGRSGTEAFFGQGTRLTVV.

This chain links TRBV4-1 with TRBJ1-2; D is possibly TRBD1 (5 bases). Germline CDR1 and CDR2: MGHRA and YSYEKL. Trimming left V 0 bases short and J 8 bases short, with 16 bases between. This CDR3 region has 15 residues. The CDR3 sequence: CASSQDVAGLGGYTF. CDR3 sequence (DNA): TGCGCCAGCAGCCAAGATGTCGCAGGGTTGGGGGGCTACACCTTC.

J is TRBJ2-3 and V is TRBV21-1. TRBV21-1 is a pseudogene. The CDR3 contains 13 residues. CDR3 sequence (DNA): TGTGCCAGCAGCATAGGCAGCACAGATACGCAGTATTTT. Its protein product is CASSIGSTDTQYF.

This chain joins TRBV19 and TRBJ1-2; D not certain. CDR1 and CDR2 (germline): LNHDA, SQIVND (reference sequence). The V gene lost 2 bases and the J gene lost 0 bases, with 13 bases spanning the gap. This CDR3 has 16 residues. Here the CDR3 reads CASSISGTATNYGYTF. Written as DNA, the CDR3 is TGTGCCAGTAGTATAAGTGGAACTGCTACTAACTATGGCTACACCTTC.

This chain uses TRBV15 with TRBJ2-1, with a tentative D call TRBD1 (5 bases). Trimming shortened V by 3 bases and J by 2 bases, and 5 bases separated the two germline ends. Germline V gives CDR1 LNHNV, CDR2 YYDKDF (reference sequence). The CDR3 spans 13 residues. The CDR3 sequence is CATSRTAYNEQFF. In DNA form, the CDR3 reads TGTGCCACCAGCAGGACAGCCTACAATGAGCAGTTCTTC.

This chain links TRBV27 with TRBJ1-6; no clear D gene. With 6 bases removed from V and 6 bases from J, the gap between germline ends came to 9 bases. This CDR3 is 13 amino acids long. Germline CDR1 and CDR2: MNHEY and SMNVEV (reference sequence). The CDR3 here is CASSEISNSPLHF. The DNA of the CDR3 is TGTGCCAGCAGCGAAATCAGTAATTCACCCCTCCACTTT.

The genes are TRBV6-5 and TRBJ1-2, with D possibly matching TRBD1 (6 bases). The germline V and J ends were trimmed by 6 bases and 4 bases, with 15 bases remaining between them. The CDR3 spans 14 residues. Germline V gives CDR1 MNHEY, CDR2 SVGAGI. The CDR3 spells CASRSPGHLYGYTF. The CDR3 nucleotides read TGTGCCAGCAGGTCACCGGGACACCTCTATGGCTACACCTTC.

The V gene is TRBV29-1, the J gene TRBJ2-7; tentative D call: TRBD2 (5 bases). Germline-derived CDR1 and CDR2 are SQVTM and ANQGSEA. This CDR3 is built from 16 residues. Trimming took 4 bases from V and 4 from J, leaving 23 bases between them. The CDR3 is CSVAAGRGNTQYEQYF. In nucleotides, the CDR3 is TGCAGCGTTGCCGCAGGCAGAGGGAACACCCAATACGAGCAGTACTTC.

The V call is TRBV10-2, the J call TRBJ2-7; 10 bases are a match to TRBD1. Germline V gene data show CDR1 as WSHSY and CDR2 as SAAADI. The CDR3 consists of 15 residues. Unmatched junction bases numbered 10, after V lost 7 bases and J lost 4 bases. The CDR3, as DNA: TGCGCCAGCATGTTCGGGACAGGGGTTGCGTACGAGCAGTACTTC. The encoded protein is CASMFGTGVAYEQYF.

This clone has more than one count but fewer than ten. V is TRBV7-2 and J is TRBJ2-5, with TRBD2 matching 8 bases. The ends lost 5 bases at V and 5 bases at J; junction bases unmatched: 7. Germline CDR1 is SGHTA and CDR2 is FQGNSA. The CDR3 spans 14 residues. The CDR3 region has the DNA TGTGCCAGCAGCCCCGGGACTAGGTGGGAGACCCAGTACTTC. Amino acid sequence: CASSPGTRWETQYF.

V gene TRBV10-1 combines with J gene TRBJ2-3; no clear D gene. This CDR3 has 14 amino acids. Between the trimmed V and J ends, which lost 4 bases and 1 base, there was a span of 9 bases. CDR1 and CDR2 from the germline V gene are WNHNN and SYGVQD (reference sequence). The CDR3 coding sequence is TGCGCCAGCAGTGGGCCGACCCGCACAGATACGCAGTATTTT. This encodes CASSGPTRTDTQYF.